These 13 T cell receptor beta chains were sequenced from one sample in a study of metastatic and nonmetastatic thyroid tumors. TCRdb recomputed clones from the PCR reads via MiXCR. The sample gives around 15,000 clones, roughly 21% of which show up once; roughly 7% is in the top ten. Before thyroid surgery, none of the patients had received any treatment. Material: adjacent normal tissue. These receptors were collected from a female donor with papillary thyroid cancer or a benign thyroid nodule (not recorded which). Some clones in this sample may be carry-over from other donors' samples.

This clone was seen at least ten times. The sample contains more than one DNA sequence encoding this CDR3. The chain carries TRBV6-7 and TRBJ2-5, with 7 nucleotides matching TRBD2. TRBV6-7 is filed as an ORF, its function uncertain. J was trimmed by 2 bases and V by 7 bases; bases with no gene match: 13. The CDR3 runs to 16 residues. The CDR3 DNA reads as TGTGCCAGCACCGGACGGTGGAGGGAGGGTCAAGAGACCCAGTACTTC. Its protein is CASTGRWREGQETQYF.

This clone was recorded at least ten times. The chain joins TRBV7-2 to TRBJ1-3; D is perhaps TRBD1 (5 bases). The CDR3 has 16 residues. Deletions cut 5 bases from V and 0 bases from J, with 14 bases between. CDR1 and CDR2 (germline): SGHTA, FQGNSA. The CDR3: CASSPRKGSSGNTIYF. DNA for the CDR3: TGTGCCAGCAGCCCGAGGAAGGGGAGCTCTGGAAACACCATATATTTT.

In this sample, this clone turned up many times. J is TRBJ2-1 and V is TRBV15; D possibly uses TRBD1 or TRBD2 (5 bases each). This CDR3 comprises 12 residues. V lost 11 bases and J lost 10, with 18 bases in between. The V gene's germline CDR1 is LNHNV and CDR2 YYDKDF (reference sequence). Here the CDR3 DNA reads TGTGCCTCTGGTCGGGACGGCAGGGAGCAGTTCTTC. It is translated as CASGRDGREQFF.

This clone counts as medium-sized (0.01 to 0.1%). The chain carries TRBV20-1 and TRBJ2-7, with 13 bases aligning to TRBD2. This CDR3 comprises 16 residues. J lost 0 bases, V lost 5 bases, and 7 bases had no gene match. Germline CDR1 is DFQATT and CDR2 is SNEGSKA (reference sequence). CDR3 nucleotides: TGCAGTGCTGACCGGACTAGCGGGAGAGGCTCCTACGAGCAGTACTTC. Its protein is CSADRTSGRGSYEQYF.

As to this clone: The junction differs from germline at one of its ends, possibly a read error. The V and J genes are TRBV13 and TRBJ1-2, with 8 bases matching TRBD1. CDR1 PRHDT and CDR2 FYEKMQ come from the germline V gene (reference sequence). This CDR3 comprises 15 residues. CDR3 bases: TGCGCCAGCAGTGGCTTCCGGACAGGGCTCTATGACTACACCTTC. Protein: CASSGFRTGLYDYTF.

The rearrangement links TRBV27 to TRBJ2-7; 13 bases align to TRBD2. Unmatched junction bases numbered 9, after V lost 5 bases and J lost 2 bases. The CDR3 is 17 amino acids. The germline V gene encodes CDR1 MNHEY and CDR2 SMNVEV (reference sequence). CDR3 in DNA: TGTGCCAGCAGTACTGGACTAGCGGGAGTAGAGACCTACGAGCAGTACTTC. It encodes CASSTGLAGVETYEQYF.

This clone qualifies as medium-sized (0.01 to 0.1%). This sequence joins TRBV28 and TRBJ1-2; 11 positions match TRBD1. After removal of 3 bases from V and 1 base from J, the junction contained 10 bases not matched to a gene. Germline CDR1 and CDR2: MDHEN and SYDVKM. There are 18 residues in the CDR3. CDR3 in DNA: TGTGCCAGCAGTTTTGGAGGGACAGGGGGGAGTCTTAACTATGGCTACACCTTC. This codes for CASSFGGTGGSLNYGYTF.

This clone was counted only a few times. This rearrangement joins TRBV12-3 or TRBV12-4 to TRBJ2-5; no definite D call. V lost 8 bases to trimming and J lost 2 bases, with 15 bases between them. The CDR3 spans 14 residues. CDR3 DNA sequence: TGTGCCAGCGGTGAAAATGGCAGTCAAGAGACCCAGTACTTC. Translating gives CASGENGSQETQYF.

This clone has more than one count but fewer than ten. One junction end disagrees with the germline gene, perhaps due to a read error. This sequence joins TRBV10-2 and TRBJ2-2; D is perhaps TRBD1 (6 bases). Germline lookup yields CDR1 WSHSY and CDR2 SAAADI. The CDR3 length is 15 residues. The chain's CDR3 is CASSESGGHTGELSF. The CDR3 bases are TGCGCCAGCAGTGAGTCTGGGGGCCACACCGGGGAGCTGTCTTTT.

J is TRBJ2-1 and V is TRBV19, with TRBD2 identical over 9 bases. V trimming: 3 bases; J trimming: 7 bases; junction bases outside the gene matches: 7. Germline-derived CDR1 and CDR2 are LNHDA and SQIVND (reference sequence). CDR3 length: 15 residues. Written as DNA, the CDR3 is TGTGCCAGTAGTATTCGGCGGGAGGGCCGGAATGAGCAGTTCTTC. Its protein is CASSIRREGRNEQFF.

This clone was seen a single time. V is TRBV20-1 and J is TRBJ2-7, with TRBD2 matching 7 bases. In germline, CDR1 is DFQATT, CDR2 SNEGSKA (reference sequence). The length of the CDR3 is 16 residues. V shed 7 bases, J shed 3 bases, and the junction held 18 bases outside the gene matches. CDR3 DNA sequence: TGCAGTGACAGCACGGCCGGGATAGCGGGTCTCTACGAGCAGTACTTC. It codes for CSDSTAGIAGLYEQYF.

This chain links TRBV5-1 with TRBJ2-1; no firm D call. Trimming stripped 2 bases from V and 4 bases from J, with 7 bases between. The CDR3 has 13 residues. CDR1 SGHRS and CDR2 YFSETQ come from the germline V gene. The CDR3 loop reads CASSFVTYNEQFF. The CDR3, as DNA: TGCGCCAGCAGCTTTGTTACATACAATGAGCAGTTCTTC.

The chain employs TRBV20-1 and TRBJ1-1; D is unresolved. V lost 6 bases to trimming and J lost 1 base, with 12 bases between them. Germline V gene sequence: CDR1 DFQATT, CDR2 SNEGSKA (reference sequence). CDR3 length: 13 amino acids. CDR3 nucleotide sequence: TGCAGTGCCACCGATGTGGGGAACACTGAAGCTTTCTTT. Translating it yields CSATDVGNTEAFF.